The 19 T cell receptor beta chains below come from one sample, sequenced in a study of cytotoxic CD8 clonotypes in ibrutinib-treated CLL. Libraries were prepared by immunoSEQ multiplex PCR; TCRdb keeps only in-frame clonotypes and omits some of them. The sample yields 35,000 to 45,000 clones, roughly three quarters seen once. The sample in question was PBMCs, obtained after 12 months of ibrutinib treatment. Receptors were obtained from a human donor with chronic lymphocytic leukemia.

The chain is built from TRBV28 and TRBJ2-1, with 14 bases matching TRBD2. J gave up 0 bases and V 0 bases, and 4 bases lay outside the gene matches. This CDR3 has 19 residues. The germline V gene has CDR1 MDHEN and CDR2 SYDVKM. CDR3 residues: CASSLWGLAGVGSYNEQFF. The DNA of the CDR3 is TGTGCCAGCAGTTTATGGGGACTAGCGGGAGTGGGCTCCTACAATGAGCAGTTCTTC. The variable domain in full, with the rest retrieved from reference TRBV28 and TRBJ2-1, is DVKVTQSSRYLVKRTGEKVFLECVQDMDHENMFWYRQDPGLGLRLIYFSYDVKMKEKGDIPEGYSVSREKKERFSLILESASTNQTSMYLCASSLWGLAGVGSYNEQFFGPGTRLTVL.

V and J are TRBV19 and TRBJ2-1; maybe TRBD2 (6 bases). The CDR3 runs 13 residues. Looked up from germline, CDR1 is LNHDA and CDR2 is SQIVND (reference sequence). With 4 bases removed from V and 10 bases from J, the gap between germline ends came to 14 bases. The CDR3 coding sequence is TGTGCCAGTAGTAGGGACCGGGCGGGGGAGCAGTTCTTC. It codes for CASSRDRAGEQFF. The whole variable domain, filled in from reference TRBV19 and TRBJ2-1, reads DGGITQSPKYLFRKEGQNVTLSCEQNLNHDAMYWYRQDPGQGLRLIYYSQIVNDFQKGDIAEGYSVSREKKESFPLTVTSAQKNPTAFYLCASSRDRAGEQFFGPGTRLTVL.

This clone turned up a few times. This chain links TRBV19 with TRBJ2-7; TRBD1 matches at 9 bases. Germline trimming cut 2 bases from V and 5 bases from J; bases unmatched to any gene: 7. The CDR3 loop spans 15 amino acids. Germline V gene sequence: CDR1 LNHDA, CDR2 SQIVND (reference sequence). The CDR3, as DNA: TGTGCCAGTAGTATATCCCCGGGACAGGGTAACGAGCAGTACTTC. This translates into CASSISPGQGNEQYF. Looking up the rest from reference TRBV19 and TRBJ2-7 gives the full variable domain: DGGITQSPKYLFRKEGQNVTLSCEQNLNHDAMYWYRQDPGQGLRLIYYSQIVNDFQKGDIAEGYSVSREKKESFPLTVTSAQKNPTAFYLCASSISPGQGNEQYFGPGTRLTVT.

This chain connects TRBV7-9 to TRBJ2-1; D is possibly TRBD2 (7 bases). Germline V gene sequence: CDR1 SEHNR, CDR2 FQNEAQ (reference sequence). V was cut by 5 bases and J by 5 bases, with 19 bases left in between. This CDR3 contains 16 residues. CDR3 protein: CASSPGAGASNNEQFF. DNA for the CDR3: TGTGCCAGCAGCCCCGGGGCGGGGGCCTCGAACAATGAGCAGTTCTTC.

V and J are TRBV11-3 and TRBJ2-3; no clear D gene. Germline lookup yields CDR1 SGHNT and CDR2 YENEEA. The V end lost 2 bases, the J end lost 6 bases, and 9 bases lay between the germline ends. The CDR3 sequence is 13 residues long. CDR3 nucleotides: TGTGCCAGCAGCTTAACCCCCCTTGATACGCAGTATTTT. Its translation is CASSLTPLDTQYF.

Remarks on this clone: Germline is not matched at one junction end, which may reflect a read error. CDR3 in amino acids: CAGSIDLVGRPKEIEQYF. The CDR3 DNA sequence: TGTGCCGGTAGTATAGATCTAGTGGGAAGGCCGAAAGAAATCGAGCAGTACTTC. This chain joins TRBV19 and TRBJ2-7; unclear D gene. The germline CDR1 and CDR2 sequences are LNHDA and SQIVND (reference sequence). This CDR3 is built from 18 residues.

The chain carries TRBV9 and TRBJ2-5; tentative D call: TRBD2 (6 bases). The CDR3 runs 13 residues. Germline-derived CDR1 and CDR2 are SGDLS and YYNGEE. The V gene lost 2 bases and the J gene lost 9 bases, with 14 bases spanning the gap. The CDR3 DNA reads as TGTGCCAGCAGCGTTGAGGGGACTGCGGCCCAGTACTTC. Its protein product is CASSVEGTAAQYF. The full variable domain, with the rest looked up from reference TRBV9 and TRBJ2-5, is DSGVTQTPKHLITATGQRVTLRCSPRSGDLSVYWYQQSLDQGLQFLIQYYNGEERAKGNILERFSAQQFPDLHSELNLSSLELGDSALYFCASSVEGTAAQYFGPGTRLLVL.

As DNA, the CDR3 is TGTGCCAGCAGTGAAAAAGCGGGAGGGCCGGAGACCCAGTACTTC. This gives the protein CASSEKAGGPETQYF. This chain uses TRBV6-1 with TRBJ2-5, with 10 bases fitting TRBD2. The V segment lost 2 bases and the J segment 5 bases; nucleotides outside the gene matches: 5. The germline V gene encodes CDR1 MNHNS and CDR2 SASEGT. There are 15 residues in the CDR3.

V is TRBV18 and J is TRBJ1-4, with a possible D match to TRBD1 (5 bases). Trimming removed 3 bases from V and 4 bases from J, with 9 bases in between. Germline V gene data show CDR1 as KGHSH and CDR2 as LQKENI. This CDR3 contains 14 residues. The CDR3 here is CASSPGRINEKLFF. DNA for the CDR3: TGTGCCAGCTCACCGGGACGGATTAATGAAAAACTGTTTTTT.

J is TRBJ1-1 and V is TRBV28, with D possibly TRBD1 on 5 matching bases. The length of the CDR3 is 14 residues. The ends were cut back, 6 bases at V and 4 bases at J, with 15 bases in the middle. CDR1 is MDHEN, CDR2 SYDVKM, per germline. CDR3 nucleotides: TGTGCCAGCAGCATAGGGTTGGGGGGCACTGAAGCTTTCTTT. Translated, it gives CASSIGLGGTEAFF.

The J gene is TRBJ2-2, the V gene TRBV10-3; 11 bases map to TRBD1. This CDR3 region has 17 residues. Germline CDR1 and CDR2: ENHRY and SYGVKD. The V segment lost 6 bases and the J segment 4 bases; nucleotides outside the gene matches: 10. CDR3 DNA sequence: TGTGCCATCAGAGGACAGGGGGCGCGAACCTCCACCGGGGAGCTGTTTTTT. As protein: CAIRGQGARTSTGELFF.

The CDR3 DNA sequence: TGTGCCAGCAGCTTAGATGGTCAGACGCGGGCGTACTTC. Protein sequence: CASSLDGQTRAYF. The V and J genes are TRBV7-2 and TRBJ2-7, with D possibly TRBD2 on 5 matching bases. The germline CDR1 and CDR2 sequences are SGHTA and FQGNSA. The CDR3 runs 13 residues. V gave up 1 base and J gave up 12 bases, with 16 bases separating them.

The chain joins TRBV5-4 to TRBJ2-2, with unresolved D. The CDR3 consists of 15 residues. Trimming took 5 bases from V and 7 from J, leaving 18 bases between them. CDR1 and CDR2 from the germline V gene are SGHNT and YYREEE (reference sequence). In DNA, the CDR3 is TGTGCCAGCAGGTCTGACGCCGGGCCGTACGGGGAGCTGTTTTTT. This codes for CASRSDAGPYGELFF.

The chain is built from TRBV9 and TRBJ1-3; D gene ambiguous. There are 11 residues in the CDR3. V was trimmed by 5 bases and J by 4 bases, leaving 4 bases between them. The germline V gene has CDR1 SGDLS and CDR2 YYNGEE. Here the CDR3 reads CASRVGNTIYF. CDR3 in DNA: TGTGCCAGCAGGGTGGGAAACACCATATATTTT.

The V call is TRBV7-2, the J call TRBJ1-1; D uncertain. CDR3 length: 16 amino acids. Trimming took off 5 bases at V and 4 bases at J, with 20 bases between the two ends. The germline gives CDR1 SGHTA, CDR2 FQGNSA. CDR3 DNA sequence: TGTGCCAGCAGCCCCATCTCCCGACGCAGCGGCACTGAAGCTTTCTTT. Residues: CASSPISRRSGTEAFF.

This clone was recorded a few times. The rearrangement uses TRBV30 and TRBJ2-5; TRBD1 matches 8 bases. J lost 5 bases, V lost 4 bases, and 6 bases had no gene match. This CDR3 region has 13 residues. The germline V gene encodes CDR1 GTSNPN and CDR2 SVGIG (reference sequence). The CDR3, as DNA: TGTGCCTGGAACAGACAGGGGAGGGAGACCCAGTACTTC. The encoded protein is CAWNRQGRETQYF.

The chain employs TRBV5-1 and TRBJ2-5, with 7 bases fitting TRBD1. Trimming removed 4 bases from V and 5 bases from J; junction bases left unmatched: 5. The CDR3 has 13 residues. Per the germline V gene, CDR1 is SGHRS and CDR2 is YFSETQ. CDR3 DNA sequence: TGCGCCAGCAGCAGAGGACAGGCGGAGACCCAGTACTTC. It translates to CASSRGQAETQYF.

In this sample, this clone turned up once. CDR3 protein: CASSSSRDRGQYF. For the CDR3, the DNA is TGTGCCAGTAGTAGCTCCCGGGACAGGGGACAGTACTTC. V usage is TRBV19 and J usage is TRBJ2-7; 10 bases are a match to TRBD1. This CDR3 spans 13 amino acids. Germline V gene lookup returns CDR1 LNHDA and CDR2 SQIVND (reference sequence). The V and J ends lost 4 bases and 10 bases, in that order; junction bases with no gene match: 7.

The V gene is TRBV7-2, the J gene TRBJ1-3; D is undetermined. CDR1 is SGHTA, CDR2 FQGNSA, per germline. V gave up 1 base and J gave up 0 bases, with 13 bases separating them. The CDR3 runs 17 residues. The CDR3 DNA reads TGTGCCAGCAGCTTAGAGTTGGGTTTTCTCTCTGGAAACACCATATATTTT. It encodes CASSLELGFLSGNTIYF.